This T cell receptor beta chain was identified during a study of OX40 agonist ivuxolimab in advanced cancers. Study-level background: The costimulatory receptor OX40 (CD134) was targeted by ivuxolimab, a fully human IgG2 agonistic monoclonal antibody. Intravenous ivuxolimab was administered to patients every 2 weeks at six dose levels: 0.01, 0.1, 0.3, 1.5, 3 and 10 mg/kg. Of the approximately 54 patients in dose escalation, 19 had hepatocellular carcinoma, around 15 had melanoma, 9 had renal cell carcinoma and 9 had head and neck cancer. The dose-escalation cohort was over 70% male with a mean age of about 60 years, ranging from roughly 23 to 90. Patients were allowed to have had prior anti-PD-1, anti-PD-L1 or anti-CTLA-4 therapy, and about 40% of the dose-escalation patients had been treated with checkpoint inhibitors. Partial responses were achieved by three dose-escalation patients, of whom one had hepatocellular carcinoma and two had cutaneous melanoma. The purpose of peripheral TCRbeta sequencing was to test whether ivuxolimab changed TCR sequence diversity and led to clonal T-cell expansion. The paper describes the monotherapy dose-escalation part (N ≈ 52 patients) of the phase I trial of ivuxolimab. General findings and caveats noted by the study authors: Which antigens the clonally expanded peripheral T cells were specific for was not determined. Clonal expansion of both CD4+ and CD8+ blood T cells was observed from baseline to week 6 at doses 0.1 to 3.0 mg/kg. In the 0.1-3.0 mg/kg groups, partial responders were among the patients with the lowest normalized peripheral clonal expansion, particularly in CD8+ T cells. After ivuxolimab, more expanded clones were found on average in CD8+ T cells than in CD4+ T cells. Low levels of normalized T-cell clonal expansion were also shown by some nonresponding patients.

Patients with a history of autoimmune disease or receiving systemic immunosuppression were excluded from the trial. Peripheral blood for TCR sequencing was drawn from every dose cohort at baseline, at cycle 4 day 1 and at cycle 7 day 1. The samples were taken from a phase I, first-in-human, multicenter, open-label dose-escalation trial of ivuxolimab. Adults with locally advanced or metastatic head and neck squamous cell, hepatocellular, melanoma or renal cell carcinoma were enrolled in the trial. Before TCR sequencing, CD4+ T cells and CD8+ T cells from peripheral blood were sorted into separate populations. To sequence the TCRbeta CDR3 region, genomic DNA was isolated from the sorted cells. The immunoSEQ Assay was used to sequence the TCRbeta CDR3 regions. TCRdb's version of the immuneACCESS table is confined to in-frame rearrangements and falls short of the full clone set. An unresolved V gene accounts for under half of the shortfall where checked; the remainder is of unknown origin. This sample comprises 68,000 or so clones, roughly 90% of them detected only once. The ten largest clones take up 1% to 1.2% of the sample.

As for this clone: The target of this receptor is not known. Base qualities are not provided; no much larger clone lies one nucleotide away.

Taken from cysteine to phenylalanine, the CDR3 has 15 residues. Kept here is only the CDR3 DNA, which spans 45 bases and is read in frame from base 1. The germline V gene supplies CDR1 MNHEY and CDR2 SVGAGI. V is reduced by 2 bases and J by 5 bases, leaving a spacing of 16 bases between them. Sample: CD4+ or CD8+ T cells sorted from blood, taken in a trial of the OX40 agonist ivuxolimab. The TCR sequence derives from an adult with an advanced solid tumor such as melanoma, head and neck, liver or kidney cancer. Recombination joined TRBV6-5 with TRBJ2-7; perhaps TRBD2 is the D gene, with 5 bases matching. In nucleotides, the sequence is TGTGCCAGCAGTTACGACACCCTAGGGAGCGACGAGCAGTACTTC. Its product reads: CASSYDTLGSDEQYF.